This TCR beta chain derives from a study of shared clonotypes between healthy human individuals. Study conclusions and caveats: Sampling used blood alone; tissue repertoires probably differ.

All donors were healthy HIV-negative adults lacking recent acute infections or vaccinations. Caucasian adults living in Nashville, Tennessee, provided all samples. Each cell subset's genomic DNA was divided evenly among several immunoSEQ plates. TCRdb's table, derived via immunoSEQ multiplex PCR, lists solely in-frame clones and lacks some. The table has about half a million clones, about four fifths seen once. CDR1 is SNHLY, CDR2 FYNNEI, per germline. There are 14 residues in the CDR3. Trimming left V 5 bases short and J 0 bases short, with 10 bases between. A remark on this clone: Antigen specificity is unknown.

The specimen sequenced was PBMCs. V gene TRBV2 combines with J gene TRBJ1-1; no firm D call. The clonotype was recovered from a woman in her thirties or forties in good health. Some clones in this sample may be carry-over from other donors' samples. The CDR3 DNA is TGTGCCAGCAGTCTCAGCTTACTGAACACTGAAGCTTTCTTT. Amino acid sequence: CASSLSLLNTEAFF.